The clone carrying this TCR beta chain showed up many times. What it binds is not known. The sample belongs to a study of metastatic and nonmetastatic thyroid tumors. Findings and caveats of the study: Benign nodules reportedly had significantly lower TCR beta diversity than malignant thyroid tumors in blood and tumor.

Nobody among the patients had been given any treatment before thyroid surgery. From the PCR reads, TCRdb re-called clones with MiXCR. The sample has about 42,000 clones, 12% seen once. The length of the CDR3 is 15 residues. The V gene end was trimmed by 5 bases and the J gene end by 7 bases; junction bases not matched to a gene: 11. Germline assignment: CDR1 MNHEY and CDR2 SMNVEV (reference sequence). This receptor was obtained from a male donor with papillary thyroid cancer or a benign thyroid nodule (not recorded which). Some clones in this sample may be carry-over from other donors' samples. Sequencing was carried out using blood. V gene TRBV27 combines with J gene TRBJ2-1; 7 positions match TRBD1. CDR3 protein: CASSADRATYNEQFF. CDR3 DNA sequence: TGTGCCAGCAGTGCAGACAGGGCGACGTATAATGAGCAGTTCTTC.